Listed below are T cell receptor beta chains from one sample, sequenced in a study of T cell clones after liver transplantation. Clones were sequenced by immunoSEQ multiplex PCR, and TCRdb holds only the in-frame ones, with some missing. The sample records about 99,000 clones, around four fifths being singletons. The specimen comprised CD4+ T cells from blood, sampled about 50 months after liver transplant. These receptors were obtained from a human patient who received a liver transplant. A subset of T cells may come from the graft donor. Both conserved end residues are part of each CDR3. Each record gives: J gene, V gene, D gene, clone size, CDR3 DNA, CDR3 protein. A D gene is named only where the DNA matches it firmly. Only part of the rows carry a size: once, few, many, or a class if the clone is expanded.

j_call: TRBJ2-2
v_call: TRBV30
d_call: -
clone_size: -
cdr3_nt: TGTGCCTGGAGGTTTGGAGGTTCCACCGGGGAGCTGTTTTTT
cdr3_aa: CAWRFGGSTGELFF

j_call: TRBJ2-7
v_call: TRBV7-9
d_call: -
clone_size: once
cdr3_nt: TGTGCCAGCAGCCGGACGGGAAGCTCCTACGAGCAGTACTTC
cdr3_aa: CASSRTGSSYEQYF

j_call: TRBJ1-3
v_call: TRBV10-3
d_call: -
clone_size: -
cdr3_nt: TGTGCCATCAGTGAGTCAGGGGCAGTACATAGTGGAAACACCATATATTTT
cdr3_aa: CAISESGAVHSGNTIYF

j_call: TRBJ2-5
v_call: TRBV7-7
d_call: -
clone_size: -
cdr3_nt: TGTGCCAGCAGCAGAGGAGGCCGGGGCCTCCAAGAGACCCAGTACTTC
cdr3_aa: CASSRGGRGLQETQYF

j_call: TRBJ2-7
v_call: TRBV5-6
d_call: -
clone_size: -
cdr3_nt: TGTGCCAGCAGCTTCCGGGGGCCTTCCTACGAGCAGTACTTC
cdr3_aa: CASSFRGPSYEQYF

j_call: TRBJ2-2
v_call: TRBV27
d_call: -
clone_size: few
cdr3_nt: TGTGCCATCCTTTACGGGACAAGTGTGATAGATACCGGGGAGCTGTTTTTT
cdr3_aa: CAILYGTSVIDTGELFF

j_call: TRBJ2-7
v_call: TRBV23-1
d_call: -
clone_size: few
cdr3_nt: TGCGCCAGCAGTTACTACTGGGACCGCCTGAGGTACTTC
cdr3_aa: CASSYYWDRLRYF

j_call: TRBJ1-5
v_call: TRBV5-1
d_call: -
clone_size: -
cdr3_nt: TGCGCCAGCAGCGTGGACAGTTATAGCAATCAGCCCCAGCATTTT
cdr3_aa: CASSVDSYSNQPQHF

j_call: TRBJ2-1
v_call: TRBV27
d_call: TRBD2
clone_size: -
cdr3_nt: TGTGCCAGCAGTTTATTTCCCCCAGTTCTAGCGGGATCCTACAATGAGCAGTTCTTC
cdr3_aa: CASSLFPPVLAGSYNEQFF

j_call: TRBJ1-3
v_call: TRBV28
d_call: -
clone_size: -
cdr3_nt: TGTGCCAGCGGTGGAAACACCATATATTTT
cdr3_aa: CASGGNTIYF

j_call: TRBJ1-3
v_call: TRBV12-5
d_call: -
clone_size: -
cdr3_nt: TGTGCTAGTGGTGATACAGGGAGAGGAAACACCATATATTTT
cdr3_aa: CASGDTGRGNTIYF

j_call: TRBJ1-4
v_call: TRBV19
d_call: -
clone_size: -
cdr3_nt: TGTGCCAGTAATAATGGACGCAAACTGTTTTTT
cdr3_aa: CASNNGRKLFF

j_call: TRBJ2-7
v_call: TRBV6-1
d_call: TRBD1
clone_size: -
cdr3_nt: TGTGCCAGTGGGACAGGGGGCTACTACGAGCAGTACTTC
cdr3_aa: CASGTGGYYEQYF

j_call: TRBJ1-1
v_call: TRBV18
d_call: TRBD1
clone_size: -
cdr3_nt: TGTGCCAGCTCACCTAATAGGGGGCGGACTGAAGCTTTCTTT
cdr3_aa: CASSPNRGRTEAFF

j_call: TRBJ1-5
v_call: TRBV18
d_call: -
clone_size: -
cdr3_nt: TGTGCCAGCTCACAGGGATGGGGCAATCAGCCCCAGCATTTT
cdr3_aa: CASSQGWGNQPQHF

j_call: TRBJ2-3
v_call: TRBV5-1
d_call: TRBD1
clone_size: -
cdr3_nt: TGCGCCAGCAGCGCCCGGGACAGGGTTCGTCCAGATACGCAGTATTTT
cdr3_aa: CASSARDRVRPDTQYF

j_call: TRBJ1-6
v_call: TRBV7-9
d_call: -
clone_size: -
cdr3_nt: TGTGCCAGCAGCTTAGTCGGGGGGTCGGGAAATTCACCCCTCCACTTT
cdr3_aa: CASSLVGGSGNSPLHF

j_call: TRBJ2-1
v_call: TRBV27
d_call: TRBD2
clone_size: -
cdr3_nt: TGTGCCAGCAGTTTCCGAGCGGGAAACTACAATGAGCAGTTCTTC
cdr3_aa: CASSFRAGNYNEQFF

j_call: TRBJ1-4
v_call: TRBV28
d_call: -
clone_size: once
cdr3_nt: TGTGCCAGCAGGGGCGGAACCATCGGTGAAAAACTGTTTTTT
cdr3_aa: CASRGGTIGEKLFF

j_call: TRBJ1-4
v_call: TRBV27
d_call: TRBD1
clone_size: -
cdr3_nt: TGTGCCAGCAGCTCCGGACAGGCATATAATGAAAAACTGTTTTTT
cdr3_aa: CASSSGQAYNEKLFF

j_call: TRBJ1-3
v_call: TRBV29-1
d_call: -
clone_size: -
cdr3_nt: TGCAGCGTTGGACAGCCGGGGGCCACCATATATTTT
cdr3_aa: CSVGQPGATIYF

j_call: TRBJ1-4
v_call: TRBV5-6
d_call: -
clone_size: -
cdr3_nt: TGTGCCAGCAGCTTGGGGGCCGGGGAAAAACTGTTTTTT
cdr3_aa: CASSLGAGEKLFF

j_call: TRBJ1-4
v_call: TRBV27
d_call: TRBD1
clone_size: -
cdr3_nt: TGTGCCAGCAGCCCCCCCCGACAGGGAGTGAGGGAAAAACTGTTTTTT
cdr3_aa: CASSPPRQGVREKLFF

j_call: TRBJ2-7
v_call: TRBV18
d_call: -
clone_size: -
cdr3_nt: TGTGCCAGCTCACCTACCGGGAGTTTAATATCCTACGAGCAGTACTTC
cdr3_aa: CASSPTGSLISYEQYF

j_call: TRBJ2-3
v_call: TRBV18
d_call: TRBD2
clone_size: -
cdr3_nt: TGTGCCAGCTCACCACGGACTAGCGGCACAGATACGCAGTATTTT
cdr3_aa: CASSPRTSGTDTQYF

j_call: TRBJ1-1
v_call: TRBV9
d_call: -
clone_size: -
cdr3_nt: TGTGCCAGCAGCGTAGTGGCGGCCATGAACACTGAAGCTTTCTTT
cdr3_aa: CASSVVAAMNTEAFF

j_call: TRBJ1-1
v_call: TRBV9
d_call: -
clone_size: -
cdr3_nt: TGTGCCAGCAGCCCCCAGGGACGCAGAGCTTTGAACACTGAAGCTTTCTTT
cdr3_aa: CASSPQGRRALNTEAFF

j_call: TRBJ2-7
v_call: TRBV5-1
d_call: TRBD1
clone_size: -
cdr3_nt: TGCGCCAGCAGCACCCGGACAGGGCCAAATGGGGAGCAGTACTTC
cdr3_aa: CASSTRTGPNGEQYF

j_call: TRBJ2-7
v_call: TRBV25-1
d_call: TRBD1
clone_size: -
cdr3_nt: TGTGCCAGCAGTGATGGACTACAGGGGGCGCGCTACGAGCAGTACTTC
cdr3_aa: CASSDGLQGARYEQYF

j_call: TRBJ2-3
v_call: TRBV4-2
d_call: TRBD2
clone_size: -
cdr3_nt: TGTGCCAGCAGCCAAGATCACGTAGCGGGAGGAGATACGCAGTATTTT
cdr3_aa: CASSQDHVAGGDTQYF

j_call: TRBJ2-1
v_call: TRBV19
d_call: -
clone_size: -
cdr3_nt: TGTGCCAGTAGTTCTCAGGGACGGCTTCTCTACAATGAGCAGTTCTTC
cdr3_aa: CASSSQGRLLYNEQFF

j_call: TRBJ1-2
v_call: TRBV10-3
d_call: -
clone_size: -
cdr3_nt: TGTGCCATCAGTGAGTCGTACGGATCTTATGGCTACACCTTC
cdr3_aa: CAISESYGSYGYTF

j_call: TRBJ2-7
v_call: TRBV21-1
d_call: -
clone_size: once
cdr3_nt: TGTGCCAGCAGCAAAAGACAGGCCCACGTTCTATACGAGCAGTACTTC
cdr3_aa: CASSKRQAHVLYEQYF

j_call: TRBJ1-5
v_call: TRBV6-1
d_call: -
clone_size: -
cdr3_nt: TGTGCCAGCGCTCCCAGAGAGAATCAGCCCCAGCATTTT
cdr3_aa: CASAPRENQPQHF

j_call: TRBJ2-1
v_call: TRBV5-1
d_call: TRBD2
clone_size: -
cdr3_nt: TGCGCCAGCAGCCTAGCGGGAGGCAATGAGCAGTTCTTC
cdr3_aa: CASSLAGGNEQFF

j_call: TRBJ1-6
v_call: TRBV21-1
d_call: -
clone_size: -
cdr3_nt: TGTGCCCAAACAGCGGGTGGATCGGGCGGATCACCCCTCCACTTT
cdr3_aa: CAQTAGGSGGSPLHF

j_call: TRBJ2-7
v_call: TRBV27
d_call: TRBD1
clone_size: -
cdr3_nt: TGTGCCAGCAGCCCGCTGCGGACAGGGTGGGACGAGCAGTACTTC
cdr3_aa: CASSPLRTGWDEQYF

j_call: TRBJ1-1
v_call: TRBV19
d_call: -
clone_size: -
cdr3_nt: TGTGCCAGTAGTATAAGAGGGCCCCTGAACACTGAAGCTTTCTTT
cdr3_aa: CASSIRGPLNTEAFF